These 8 T cell receptor beta chains came from one sample sequenced in a study of blood T cell repertoires in COVID-19. Here immunoSEQ multiplex PCR was the method, and the copy in TCRdb shows in-frame clones only, minus some. The sample lists around 160,000 clones; about nine tenths were seen once. Sequencing was performed on peripheral blood. These receptors were taken from a human donor in a cohort sampled during active COVID-19.

This clone appeared once. This chain uses TRBV30 with TRBJ1-6; the D is unclear. This CDR3 has 13 amino acids. CDR1 and CDR2 from the germline V gene are GTSNPN and SVGIG (reference sequence). Trimming removed 7 bases at V and 1 base at J, with 8 bases between. Here the CDR3 reads CASGKSYNSPLHF. The CDR3 region has the DNA TGTGCCTCCGGGAAATCCTATAATTCACCCCTCCACTTT.

With regard to this clone: This sample includes further DNA sequences coding for the same CDR3. This sequence joins TRBV4-1 and TRBJ2-2; the match to TRBD2 covers 8 bases. The CDR3 has 17 residues. Trimming cost V 3 bases and J 5 bases; bases outside gene matches: 11. Germline V gene sequence: CDR1 MGHRA, CDR2 YSYEKL. CDR3 nucleotide sequence: TGCGCCAGCAGCCAGCGGGGGCGGGGGGATTTTACCGGGGAGCTGTTTTTT. It codes for CASSQRGRGDFTGELFF.

The chain links TRBV6-5 to TRBJ2-1; no reliable D call. Trimming shortened V by 6 bases and J by 12 bases, and 18 bases separated the two germline ends. The CDR3 totals 13 residues. The V gene's germline CDR1 is MNHEY and CDR2 SVGAGI. CDR3 in amino acids: CASSQEAPDGQFF. CDR3 DNA sequence: TGTGCCAGCAGCCAGGAAGCCCCAGATGGGCAGTTCTTC.

This chain uses TRBV7-8 with TRBJ1-6; D is perhaps TRBD1 (5 bases). V was trimmed by 5 bases and J by 8 bases, leaving 13 bases between them. CDR3 length: 14 residues. Germline CDR1 SGHVS, CDR2 FQNEAQ. For the CDR3, the DNA is TGTGCCAGCAGCCCCCAGGGTTTTGATTCACCCCTCCACTTT. Translated, it gives CASSPQGFDSPLHF. Using reference TRBV7-8 and TRBJ1-6 for the parts outside the CDR3, the full variable domain is GAGVSQSPRYKVAKRGQDVALRCDPISGHVSLFWYQQALGQGPEFLTYFQNEAQLDKSGLPSDRFFAERPEGSVSTLKIQRTQQEDSAVYLCASSPQGFDSPLHFGNGTRLTVT.

This rearrangement joins TRBV6-2 or TRBV6-3 to TRBJ2-3, with 9 bases matching TRBD2. The trim removed 6 bases at V and 4 bases at J, leaving 8 bases unmatched. This CDR3 has 15 residues. The germline V gene has CDR1 MNHEY and CDR2 SVGEGT. Written as DNA, the CDR3 is TGTGCCAGCAGCCCCTTGCGCGGGAGGGCAGATACGCAGTATTTT. This sequence encodes CASSPLRGRADTQYF.

On this clone: The sample holds other DNA sequences that translate to the same CDR3. J is TRBJ1-6 and V is TRBV5-5; D gene unclear. CDR1 is SGHKS and CDR2 is YYEKEE in the germline V gene (reference sequence). V dropped 4 bases and J dropped 5 bases, with 13 bases sitting between them. This CDR3 spans 15 amino acids. CDR3 nucleotide sequence: TGTGCCAGCAGCCTAAGCGGCAGAGATAATTCACCCCTCCACTTT. Protein: CASSLSGRDNSPLHF.

This clone counts as large. The chain joins TRBV4-3 to TRBJ2-1; 8 positions match TRBD2. CDR3 length: 14 residues. Germline CDR1 and CDR2: LGHNA and YSLEER. J gave up 9 bases and V 2 bases, and 6 bases lay outside the gene matches. The chain's CDR3 is CASSQRSGRGEQFF. In nucleotides, the CDR3 is TGCGCCAGCAGCCAACGGAGCGGGAGAGGTGAGCAGTTCTTC.

The gene calls are TRBV28 and TRBJ2-5, with 15 bases that match TRBD2. CDR3 size: 18 residues. Trimming removed 4 bases from V and 1 base from J; junction bases left unmatched: 7. Germline CDR1 MDHEN, CDR2 SYDVKM. CDR3 protein: CASSSGTSGRRAQETQYF. The CDR3 nucleotides are TGTGCCAGCAGTTCTGGGACTAGCGGGAGGAGGGCCCAAGAGACCCAGTACTTC.